These T cell receptor beta chains were read from a single sample in a study of T-cell reconstitution after alpha-beta-depleted transplantation in children. MiXCR, run by TCRdb on the PCR reads, gives a single entry per CDR3 protein. The table has around 670,000 distinct CDR3 sequences, 10% to 15% seen once; the top ten hold 0.65% to 0.9%. The sample consisted of PBMCs, taken before TCRalphabeta/CD19-depleted stem cell transplant. The receptor set was obtained from a girl aged 2-10 years with congenital amegakaryocytic thrombocytopenia, due to receive a stem cell transplant. Both conserved end residues are part of each CDR3. The D gene is left open where the match is weak. A row's size may be missing; if present it is once, few, many or a size class.

TRBJ1-2 TRBV20-1 . many CSARGVTGSKYGYTF TGCAGTGCTAGAGGGGTCACAGGGTCTAAATATGGCTACACCTTC
TRBJ2-7 TRBV18 TRBD2 . CASSGRTRAGEQYF TGTGCCAGCTCAGGCAGGACTAGAGCGGGCGAGCAGTACTTC
TRBJ2-1 TRBV6-5 TRBD2 . CASSYWGGEQFF TGTGCCAGCAGTTACTGGGGGGGAGAGCAGTTCTTC
TRBJ2-7 TRBV20-1 . . CSARVAAVAEQYF TGCAGTGCTAGAGTCGCAGCCGTGGCCGAGCAGTACTTC
TRBJ2-7 TRBV27 . . CASSLPPKGQYF TGTGCCAGCAGTTTACCACCTAAGGGGCAGTACTTC
TRBJ2-3 TRBV28 TRBD2 few CASLRLAGETDTQYF TGTGCCAGCCTCAGACTAGCGGGAGAGACAGATACGCAGTATTTT
TRBJ2-7 TRBV27 . many CASSLGTPALEQYF TGTGCCAGCAGTTTGGGGACACCCGCCCTCGAGCAGTACTTC
TRBJ2-7 TRBV12-3/TRBV12-4 . many CASSLKWGQSSYEQYF TGTGCCAGCAGTTTAAAATGGGGGCAGAGCTCCTACGAGCAGTACTTC
TRBJ2-1 TRBV3-1 . many CASSQDRDEQFF TGTGCCAGCAGCCAAGATCGCGATGAGCAGTTCTTC
TRBJ1-5 TRBV7-2 . few CASSLNWGGNSNQPQHF TGTGCCAGCAGCTTAAATTGGGGTGGGAATAGCAATCAGCCCCAGCATTTT
TRBJ2-2 TRBV2 TRBD2 . CASRYSGGGELFF TGTGCCAGCAGATACAGCGGGGGCGGGGAGCTGTTTTTT
TRBJ2-1 TRBV12-3/TRBV12-4 TRBD2 many CASSFTSAYNEQFF TGTGCCAGCAGTTTTACTAGCGCTTACAATGAGCAGTTCTTC
TRBJ1-1 TRBV7-6 TRBD1 few CASSPAQGAPLNTEAFF TGTGCCAGCAGTCCCGCCCAGGGGGCCCCTTTGAACACTGAAGCTTTCTTT
TRBJ1-1 TRBV6-5 . many CASSYSKGNTEAFF TGTGCCAGCAGTTACTCGAAGGGGAACACTGAAGCTTTCTTT
TRBJ2-7 TRBV12-3/TRBV12-4 TRBD1 few CASSLAYRGPPSYEQYF TGTGCCAGCAGTTTAGCGTACAGGGGGCCCCCCTCCTACGAGCAGTACTTC
TRBJ2-2 TRBV12-3/TRBV12-4 . many CASSLGLSGTGELFF TGTGCCAGCAGTTTGGGCCTTAGCGGCACCGGGGAGCTGTTTTTT
TRBJ2-7 TRBV29-1 TRBD2 many CSVLILAGGTNEQYF TGCAGCGTGCTCATTCTAGCGGGAGGGACTAACGAGCAGTACTTC
TRBJ2-3 TRBV18 . . CASSPRGGGTDTQYF TGTGCCAGCTCACCGAGGGGGGGCGGCACAGATACGCAGTATTTT
TRBJ1-3 TRBV12-3/TRBV12-4 . many CASSPGPVPGNTIYF TGTGCCAGCAGCCCGGGACCGGTTCCTGGAAACACCATATATTTT
TRBJ2-1 TRBV20-1 . many CSARIVSYNEQFF TGCAGTGCTAGAATAGTCTCCTACAATGAGCAGTTCTTC
TRBJ2-5 TRBV29-1 . once CGVEWLSVGQETQYF TGCGGCGTTGAATGGCTATCCGTCGGGCAAGAGACCCAGTACTTC
TRBJ1-2 TRBV5-1 . few CASSLTLTDGYTF TGCGCCAGCAGCTTGACCCTCACCGACGGCTACACCTTC
TRBJ2-1 TRBV20-1 . . CSAPSEGDEQFF TGCAGTGCCCCGAGCGAGGGGGATGAGCAGTTCTTC
TRBJ2-3 TRBV4-1 TRBD2 . CASSQGREAAGDTQYF TGCGCCAGCAGCCAAGGGCGGGAGGCCGCGGGAGATACGCAGTATTTT
TRBJ2-1 TRBV30 . few CAWSVVFGEQFF TGTGCCTGGAGTGTAGTATTCGGTGAGCAGTTCTTC
TRBJ2-1 TRBV20-1 TRBD2 . CSASTSGREITYNEQFF TGCAGTGCTAGCACGAGCGGGAGGGAGATAACCTACAATGAGCAGTTCTTC
TRBJ2-7 TRBV10-3 TRBD2 many CAISDPPSGTYEQYF TGTGCCATCAGTGACCCCCCTAGCGGGACCTACGAGCAGTACTTC
TRBJ2-3 TRBV27 TRBD2 many CASSSRLAGVDTQYF TGTGCCAGCAGTTCACGGCTAGCGGGAGTGGATACGCAGTATTTT
TRBJ2-7 TRBV28 . . CASSLLGRSEQSF TGTGCCAGCAGTTTACTAGGGAGGAGCGAGCAGTCCTTC
TRBJ2-1 TRBV5-1 TRBD2 many CASSLYPGLAFF TGCGCCAGCAGCTTATATCCGGGACTAGCATTCTTC
TRBJ2-5 TRBV20-1 . few CSARHGGDGTAIQETQYF TGCAGTGCTCGCCATGGGGGGGACGGGACAGCGATACAAGAGACCCAGTACTTC
TRBJ2-1 TRBV10-3 . many CAASGRRASDNEQFF TGTGCCGCGAGCGGGCGGAGGGCCTCGGACAATGAGCAGTTCTTC
TRBJ2-7 TRBV20-1 . many CSAPWSMDEQYF TGCAGTGCTCCGTGGTCGATGGACGAGCAGTACTTC
TRBJ2-1 TRBV3-1 TRBD2 . CASSQIMTSGSYNEQFF TGTGCCAGCAGCCAGATCATGACTAGCGGGTCGTACAATGAGCAGTTCTTC
TRBJ2-2 TRBV5-1 TRBD1 few CASSPGQAGELFF TGCGCCAGCAGCCCCGGACAGGCCGGGGAGCTGTTTTTT
TRBJ1-5 TRBV5-1 . many CASSLGQNQPQHF TGCGCCAGCAGCTTGGGGCAGAATCAGCCCCAGCATTTT
TRBJ2-1 TRBV7-2 . many CASSLPPTGYNEQFF TGTGCCAGCAGCCTCCCCCCTACGGGGTACAATGAGCAGTTCTTC
TRBJ2-5 TRBV29-1 . many CSAGWGKETQYF TGCAGCGCCGGGTGGGGAAAAGAGACCCAGTACTTC
TRBJ2-1 TRBV11-1 TRBD2 few CASSRTPTTSGRADEQFF TGTGCCAGCAGCCGAACTCCCACGACTAGCGGGAGGGCCGATGAGCAGTTCTTC
TRBJ1-1 TRBV12-3/TRBV12-4 . . CASSSNLPAFF TGTGCCAGCAGCTCTAATTTGCCAGCTTTCTTT
TRBJ2-2 TRBV28 . . CASSFPAGNTGELFF TGTGCCAGCAGTTTTCCAGCGGGCAACACCGGGGAGCTGTTTTTT
TRBJ2-1 TRBV5-1 TRBD2 many CASSVPFGGRDNEQFF TGCGCCAGCAGCGTGCCGTTTGGCGGGAGGGACAATGAGCAGTTCTTC
TRBJ1-6 TRBV28 . few CASSYLPGDPESSAYNSPLHF TGTGCCAGCAGTTACCTTCCGGGGGACCCAGAAAGTAGCGCCTATAATTCACCCCTCCACTTT
TRBJ2-2 TRBV11-1 . . CASSSLDSRAANTGELFF TGTGCCAGCAGCTCCCTTGACAGCCGGGCGGCGAACACCGGGGAGCTGTTTTTT
TRBJ2-4 TRBV20-1 . . CSFDQGAKNIQYF TGCAGTTTTGATCAGGGGGCCAAAAACATTCAGTACTTC
TRBJ1-5 TRBV5-1 . many CASSSDPDSNQPQHF TGCGCCAGCAGTTCCGACCCAGATAGCAATCAGCCCCAGCATTTT
TRBJ2-6 TRBV3-1 . . CASSQRPFSGANVLTF TGTGCCAGCAGCCAGAGGCCATTCTCTGGGGCCAACGTCCTGACTTTC
TRBJ2-7 TRBV7-9 . few CASNPGITYEQYF TGTGCCAGCAATCCGGGGATTACCTACGAGCAGTACTTC
TRBJ2-2 TRBV20-1 TRBD1 . CSARVWQGDNTGELFF TGCAGTGCTAGAGTTTGGCAGGGGGATAACACCGGGGAGCTGTTTTTT
TRBJ1-1 TRBV2 . . CASTLDWNTEAFF TGTGCCAGCACCCTCGACTGGAACACTGAAGCTTTCTTT
TRBJ2-2 TRBV5-1 . many CASSFLESGDTGELFF TGCGCCAGCAGCTTCCTCGAGAGCGGAGACACCGGGGAGCTGTTTTTT
TRBJ2-6 TRBV5-1 . . CASSLGPPNVLTF TGCGCCAGCAGCCTGGGCCCCCCCAACGTCCTGACTTTC
TRBJ1-1 TRBV7-8 . . CASSFQSGQALLNTEAFF TGTGCCAGCAGCTTTCAGAGTGGGCAGGCCCTCTTGAACACTGAAGCTTTCTTT
TRBJ2-1 TRBV20-1 . many CSARDLGSSYNEQFF TGCAGTGCTAGAGATCTTGGGAGCTCCTACAATGAGCAGTTCTTC
TRBJ1-2 TRBV20-1 TRBD1 few CSARMAGGYGYTF TGCAGTGCTAGAATGGCAGGGGGCTATGGCTACACCTTC
TRBJ1-1 TRBV6-5 . many CASSYRDMNTEAFF TGTGCCAGCAGTTACAGGGACATGAACACTGAAGCTTTCTTT
TRBJ2-7 TRBV27 . once CASILGVRNEQYF TGTGCCAGCATTTTAGGTGTTAGGAACGAGCAGTACTTC
TRBJ2-3 TRBV12-3/TRBV12-4 TRBD2 few CASKNRGERGTNTQYF TGTGCCAGCAAAAACCGAGGGGAGCGGGGCACCAATACGCAGTATTTT
TRBJ2-1 TRBV11-2 . many CASSLFGNEQFF TGTGCCAGCAGCTTATTCGGTAATGAGCAGTTCTTC
TRBJ2-3 TRBV20-1 TRBD2 many CSASAGADTQYF TGCAGTGCTAGTGCGGGGGCAGATACGCAGTATTTT